Detailed here is one T cell receptor beta chain. No cognate antigen has been identified for it. Per-base quality was not reported, and no clone a single base away is much larger than it. The data derive from a study of shared clonotypes between healthy human individuals (TCRdb year 2020). As for the study more broadly: The cohort comprised a couple of women and three men aged 18 to 49 years. For each donor, CD4 naive and CD4 memory were each given three plates, CD8 naive was given two plates, and CD8 memory was given one plate. To estimate repertoire size and how much clonotype sharing occurs between individuals, the study deeply sequenced the blood TCR repertoires of roughly 5 healthy adults. To increase sequencing depth and limit assay-specific biases, TCR repertoire library preparation and sequencing were carried out by different laboratories using diverse techniques. Between about 0.94 and 10 billion PBMCs per donor were obtained by leukapheresis. Results and caveats for the whole study, not just this receptor: Sampling was restricted to blood, and TCR repertoires in tissues likely differ from the TCR repertoires found in blood. Rarefaction of sorted-subset datasets indicated incomplete sequencing despite the large sequencing depth. Naive subsets generally had larger estimated clonotype richness than memory subsets did. Based on pairwise subsampling, the degree of clonotype sharing among donors was expected to be affected by sequencing depth. Across a handful of donors, roughly 5.1% of naive CD4, roughly 3.5% of naive CD8, about 2.3% of memory CD4, and under 0.45% of memory CD8 clonotypes were shared. Higher generation probabilities were observed for clonotypes shared by all four sorted-subset donors than for non-shared clonotypes. The genetic and exposure-history diversity represented was limited by the small number of donors.

The donors were healthy, HIV-negative adults who had no recently reported acute infections or vaccinations. All donors were Caucasian adults living in Nashville, Tennessee, USA. CD4+ T cells were enriched by magnetic negative selection, after which naive cells were positively selected on CD45RA and the negative fraction was taken as the memory subset. Blood was collected by leukapheresis, and PBMCs were isolated by Ficoll-Histopaque density gradient centrifugation and then cryopreserved in liquid nitrogen vapor phase. Analytical flow cytometry was used to check the purity and quantity of each magnetically sorted T cell population. Each sorted fraction had its genomic DNA isolated and then quantified by UV absorbance on a Nanodrop 2000c. Using the deep immunoSEQ assay, multiplex PCR amplified TCR CDR3 regions from genomic DNA. For each cell subset, the extracted genomic DNA was distributed evenly across all wells of several immunoSEQ 96-well plates, and each plate served as one replicate. For sorted subsets, approximately 200 ng of genomic DNA, equivalent to 25,000 to 35,000 T cell genomes, went into each replicate PCR. Purified libraries were quantified with a Qubit 3.0 fluorometer, sized on a Bioanalyzer 2100, and re-quantified with the KAPA Library Quantification kit. A separate single-read 150-cycle Illumina NextSeq 550 flow cell was used to sequence each immunoSEQ 96-well plate. The authors' analysis ran thus. Because the immunoSEQ output included only junctional sequences and no quality scores, the filtering could not be the same as the filtering used for full-length reads. To assign V/J genes and CDR3, sequences were annotated using PyIR, a Python wrapper for IgBLAST v1.9, with IMGT germline references. Reads were filtered out if the reads had weak V/J assignments (E-value above 1e-6), no CDR3, stop codons, out-of-frame junctions, or ambiguous translated residues. V3J clonotypes were defined by identical inferred V gene, J gene, and CDR3 amino acid sequence. Percentage overlap between repertoires was calculated by dividing the number of shared unique clonotypes by the size of the smaller repertoire. Three approaches were used to assess repertoire richness: RTK rarefaction, the Chao1 estimator, and Recon v2.1 estimates of unobserved clonotypes. Generation probabilities for all TCRbeta clonotypes obtained by the gDNA method from several donors were computed using OLGA. TCRdb retrieved this table from immuneACCESS and kept in-frame rearrangements only. Not all clones are present; in checked studies, unresolved V genes account for under half, and no reason is known for the remainder. V and J calls plus clone size are reproduced from that table; the DNA served to infer D and trimming. For this sample there are over a million clones; around 78% appear just once. Approximately 0.5% of the sample belongs to the ten largest clones.

The clonotype comes from a man younger than 35 in good health. Some clones in this sample may be carry-over from other donors' samples. The sequenced material came from memory CD4+ T cells from PBMCs. The sample's cell subset or site label, decoded: CD45RA-negative fraction.

In nucleotide form, the sequence is TGTGCCAGCAGTTACCAGACCTCCTACGAGCAGTACTTC. Translated, this is CASSYQTSYEQYF. The chain uses TRBV27 and TRBJ2-7, with no reliable assignment of the D segment. V was cut back by 4 bases and J by 0 bases, leaving a gap of 7 bases between them. The germline V gene (reference sequence) yields MNHEY for CDR1 and SMNVEV for CDR2. There are 13 amino acids in the CDR3, from cysteine to phenylalanine inclusive. Kept here is only the CDR3 DNA, which spans 39 bases and is read in frame from base 1.